The 20 T cell receptor beta chains given below trace back to one sample, sequenced in a study of EBV T-cell therapy then PD-1 blockade in nasopharyngeal carcinoma. No antigen has been assigned to these receptors. This table comes from immunoSEQ multiplex PCR, and its TCRdb copy is limited to in-frame clones, with some not included. Of roughly 21,000 clones in the sample, over 75% were seen once. Noted treatment: AdE1-LMPpoly-expanded autologous EBV-specific T-cell therapy followed by anti-PD-1 nivolumab. The sample here was CD8+ T cells from blood, taken at roughly day 65 from a patient whose treatment included autologous EBV-specific T cells and nivolumab. These receptors came from a middle-aged man with nasopharyngeal carcinoma.

The chain has TRBV7-9 and TRBJ1-4; D is ambiguous. Germline values: CDR1 SEHNR, CDR2 FQNEAQ (reference sequence). V was cut by 1 base and J by 12 bases, with 9 bases left in between. The CDR3 spans 12 residues. The CDR3 loop reads CASSLDSRELFF. CDR3 DNA sequence: TGTGCCAGCAGCTTAGATTCGAGGGAACTGTTTTTT.

The J gene is TRBJ1-1, the V gene TRBV9; D is undetermined. The CDR3 totals 15 residues. The V end lost 1 base, the J end lost 3 bases, and 13 bases lay between the germline ends. Germline V gives CDR1 SGDLS, CDR2 YYNGEE. The CDR3 DNA reads TGTGCCAGCAGCGTAACAGCGGGGTGGGACACTGAAGCTTTCTTT. This translates into CASSVTAGWDTEAFF.

In this sample, this clone is medium-sized. The genes are TRBV4-3 and TRBJ1-2, with 9 nucleotides matching TRBD1. The CDR3 covers 15 residues. Germline V lookup: CDR1 LGHNA, CDR2 YSLEER. With 0 bases clipped from V and 7 bases from J, the junction kept 6 bases outside the gene matches. The CDR3 loop is CASSQEERQGGGYTF. CDR3 sequence (DNA): TGCGCCAGCAGCCAAGAAGAGAGACAGGGGGGTGGCTACACCTTC.

The J gene is TRBJ2-7, the V gene TRBV4-3; D may be TRBD2 (7 bases). Trimming took 2 bases from V and 0 from J, leaving 11 bases between them. The germline V gene encodes CDR1 LGHNA and CDR2 YSLEER. This CDR3 region has 15 residues. CDR3 DNA: TGCGCCAGCAGCCAAAACGGGGGGCCCTCCTACGAGCAGTACTTC. Translating it yields CASSQNGGPSYEQYF.

The chain recombines TRBV20-1 with TRBJ2-1, with TRBD2 matching over 10 bases. The CDR3 runs to 15 residues. Germline V gene sequence: CDR1 DFQATT, CDR2 SNEGSKA (reference sequence). J lost 3 bases, V lost 3 bases, and 5 bases had no gene match. The CDR3 sequence: CSASDSGGRYNEQFF. The CDR3 nucleotides read TGCAGTGCTAGTGATAGCGGGGGGCGCTACAATGAGCAGTTCTTC.

This clone appeared a single time. V gene TRBV19 combines with J gene TRBJ2-1, with D uncertain. The germline CDR1 and CDR2 sequences are LNHDA and SQIVND (reference sequence). The CDR3 spans 14 residues. V was trimmed by 0 bases and J by 3 bases, leaving 6 bases between them. The DNA for the CDR3 is TGTGCCAGTAGTATAGATAGTGGCTACAATGAGCAGTTCTTC. Translating it yields CASSIDSGYNEQFF. Filled out from reference TRBV19 and TRBJ2-1, the complete variable domain reads DGGITQSPKYLFRKEGQNVTLSCEQNLNHDAMYWYRQDPGQGLRLIYYSQIVNDFQKGDIAEGYSVSREKKESFPLTVTSAQKNPTAFYLCASSIDSGYNEQFFGPGTRLTVL.

This chain uses TRBV11-2 with TRBJ2-3; a possible D gene is TRBD1 (6 bases). This CDR3 is 17 amino acids long. Trimming took off 3 bases at V and 1 base at J, with 17 bases between the two ends. Germline V gives CDR1 SGHAT, CDR2 FQNNGV. The CDR3 region has the DNA TGTGCCAGCAGCTTCCACATGGACAGCTTCGGCACAGATACGCAGTATTTT. It encodes CASSFHMDSFGTDTQYF.

The chain couples TRBV7-6 to TRBJ2-1; no clear D gene. Per germline, CDR1 SGHVS and CDR2 FNYEAQ. This CDR3 has 12 amino acids. V lost 5 bases to trimming and J lost 13 bases, with 15 bases between them. The CDR3 reads CASSPYDRVQFF. CDR3 sequence (DNA): TGTGCCAGCAGCCCATACGACCGTGTACAGTTCTTC.

DNA of the CDR3: TGTGCCAGCAGCTTAGGGACAGGGTCCTACGAGCAGTACTTC. The encoded protein is CASSLGTGSYEQYF. This chain connects TRBV11-2 to TRBJ2-7; 8 positions agree with TRBD1. CDR1 is SGHAT, CDR2 FQNNGV, per germline. CDR3 length: 14 residues. V shed 1 base and J 1 base; nucleotides not matched to a gene: 0. The complete variable domain, with remaining parts taken from reference TRBV11-2 and TRBJ2-7, reads EAGVAQSPRYKIIEKRQSVAFWCNPISGHATLYWYQQILGQGPKLLIQFQNNGVVDDSQLPKDRFSAERLKGVDSTLKIQPAKLEDSAVYLCASSLGTGSYEQYFGPGTRLTVT.

This sequence joins TRBV7-9 and TRBJ2-3; a weak D match, TRBD1 (6 bases). Germline CDR1 is SEHNR and CDR2 is FQNEAQ (reference sequence). The ends were cut back, 5 bases at V and 2 bases at J, with 14 bases in the middle. CDR3 length: 15 residues. The CDR3 protein is CASSNTGPHTDTQYF. The CDR3 DNA follows: TGTGCCAGCAGCAATACAGGGCCCCACACAGATACGCAGTATTTT.

The CDR3 bases are TGTGCCAGCAGTCCCTGGACCTACAATGAGCAGTTCTTC. As protein: CASSPWTYNEQFF. The rearrangement uses TRBV6-2 or TRBV6-3 and TRBJ2-1; D unresolved. Between the trimmed V and J ends, which lost 5 bases and 2 bases, there was a span of 7 bases. CDR1 is MNHEY, CDR2 SVGEGT, per germline. This CDR3 contains 13 residues.

V gene TRBV19 combines with J gene TRBJ2-1; TRBD2 matches at 7 bases. CDR3 length equals 16 residues. V lost 7 bases and J lost 1; bases outside the gene matches: 10. Germline loops: CDR1 LNHDA, CDR2 SQIVND (reference sequence). CDR3 protein: CASTANLAGSYNEQFF. CDR3 bases: TGTGCCAGTACCGCGAACTTAGCGGGTTCCTACAATGAGCAGTTCTTC.

The V call is TRBV7-9, the J call TRBJ1-2; D uncertain. The CDR3 loop spans 16 amino acids. V was trimmed by 8 bases and J by 4 bases, leaving 23 bases between them. Germline V CDR1 and CDR2: SEHNR, FQNEAQ (reference sequence). The CDR3 DNA follows: TGTGCCAGCGGGTTACAAGACTACGAGAGGATCTATGGCTACACCTTC. This codes for CASGLQDYERIYGYTF.

This chain connects TRBV2 to TRBJ1-2; tentative D call: TRBD1 (5 bases). Germline values: CDR1 SNHLY, CDR2 FYNNEI. The CDR3 consists of 13 residues. V was clipped by 1 base and J by 5 bases, with 8 bases between them. The CDR3 is CASSEGAGYGYTF. The CDR3 DNA reads as TGTGCCAGCAGTGAAGGGGCAGGGTATGGCTACACCTTC. Based on the CDR3 plus reference TRBV2 and TRBJ1-2, the full variable domain is EPEVTQTPSHQVTQMGQEVILRCVPISNHLYFYWYRQILGQKVEFLVSFYNNEISEKSEIFDDQFSVERPDGSNFTLKIRSTKLEDSAMYFCASSEGAGYGYTFGSGTRLTVV.

CDR3 bases: TGTGCCAGCCCCTCGGGACAGCATGGCTACACCTTC. Protein product: CASPSGQHGYTF. The chain carries TRBV2 and TRBJ1-2; 7 bases match TRBD1. Trimming took 8 bases from V and 6 from J; bases not matched to a gene: 6. Germline values: CDR1 SNHLY, CDR2 FYNNEI. The CDR3 length is 12 residues.

The chain links TRBV27 to TRBJ1-3, with a weak D call TRBD1 (6 bases). Germline CDR1 is MNHEY and CDR2 is SMNVEV (reference sequence). The CDR3 is 14 amino acids. Trimming pared 3 bases from V and 2 bases from J, leaving 8 bases between. In nucleotides, the CDR3 is TGTGCCAGCAGTTTTTGGGGGCCTGGAAACACCATATATTTT. Translating it yields CASSFWGPGNTIYF.

This clone was seen more than once but under ten times. The chain links TRBV15 to TRBJ1-4; no clear D. Germline loops: CDR1 LNHNV, CDR2 YYDKDF (reference sequence). Trimming pared 0 bases from V and 7 bases from J, leaving 9 bases between. The CDR3 length is 14 residues. CDR3 residues: CATSREGPSEKLFF. The DNA of the CDR3 is TGTGCCACCAGCAGAGAAGGCCCTAGTGAAAAACTGTTTTTT.

V gene TRBV6-5 combines with J gene TRBJ2-7; D gene ambiguous. In germline, CDR1 is MNHEY, CDR2 SVGAGI. V was shortened by 5 bases and J by 0 bases, with 11 bases between the two germline ends. This CDR3 has 14 amino acids. In nucleotides, the CDR3 is TGTGCCAGCAGTCCGACGGTGAGCTCCTACGAGCAGTACTTC. It yields the protein CASSPTVSSYEQYF.

This clone was seen once. This sequence joins TRBV9 and TRBJ1-2; no clear D. Germline V gene sequence: CDR1 SGDLS, CDR2 YYNGEE. The V end was cut by 1 base, the J end by 5 bases, with 6 bases between. The length of the CDR3 is 12 residues. Here the CDR3 DNA reads TGTGCCAGCAGCGTATCTGGGTATGGCTACACCTTC. It encodes CASSVSGYGYTF.

The chain couples TRBV5-8 to TRBJ2-7; D ambiguous. Trimming removed 0 bases at V and 0 bases at J, with 10 bases between. The germline gives CDR1 SGHTS, CDR2 YDEGEE. This CDR3 spans 15 amino acids. CDR3 region: CASSLGPLSSYEQYF. The CDR3 region has the DNA TGTGCCAGCAGCTTGGGACCCTTAAGCTCCTACGAGCAGTACTTC.